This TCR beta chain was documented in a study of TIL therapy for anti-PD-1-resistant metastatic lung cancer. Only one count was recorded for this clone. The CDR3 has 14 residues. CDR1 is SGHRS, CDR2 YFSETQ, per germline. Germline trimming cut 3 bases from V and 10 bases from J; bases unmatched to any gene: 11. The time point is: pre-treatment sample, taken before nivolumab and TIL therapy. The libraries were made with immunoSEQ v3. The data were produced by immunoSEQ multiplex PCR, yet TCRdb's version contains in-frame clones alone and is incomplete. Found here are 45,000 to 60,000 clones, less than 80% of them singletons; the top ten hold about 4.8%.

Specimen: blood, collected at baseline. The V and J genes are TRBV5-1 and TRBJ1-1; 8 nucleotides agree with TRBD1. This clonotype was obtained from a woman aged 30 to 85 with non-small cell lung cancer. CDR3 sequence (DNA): TGCGCCAGCAGCTCCACCCAGACAGGGGAGTCAGCTTTCTTT. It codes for CASSSTQTGESAFF.